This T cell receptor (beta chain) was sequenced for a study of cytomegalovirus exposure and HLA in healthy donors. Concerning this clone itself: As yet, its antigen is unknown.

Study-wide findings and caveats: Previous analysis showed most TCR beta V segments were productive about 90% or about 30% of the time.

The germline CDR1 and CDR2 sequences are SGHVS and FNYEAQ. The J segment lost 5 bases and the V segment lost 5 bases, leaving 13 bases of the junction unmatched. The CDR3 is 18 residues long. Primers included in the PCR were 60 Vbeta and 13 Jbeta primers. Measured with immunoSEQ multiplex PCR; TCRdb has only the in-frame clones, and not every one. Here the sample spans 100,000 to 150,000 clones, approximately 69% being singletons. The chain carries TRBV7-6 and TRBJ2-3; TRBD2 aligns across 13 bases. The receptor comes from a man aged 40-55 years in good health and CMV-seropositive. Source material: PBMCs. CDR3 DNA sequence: TGTGCCAGCAGCCATACTAGCGGGAGGGGTCGCGATGGAGATACGCAGTATTTT. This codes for CASSHTSGRGRDGDTQYF.